These T cell receptor beta chains were read from a single sample in a study of blood T cell repertoires in COVID-19. The method was immunoSEQ multiplex PCR; TCRdb's version includes in-frame clones alone and lacks a portion of them. The sample contains a few hundred thousand clones, under 95% of which appear only once. Sequenced input: PBMCs or T cells enriched from blood (not recorded which). The receptor set was obtained from a woman in her twenties or thirties who had recovered from COVID-19. Each CDR3 is given with its conserved first and last residue. A D gene is named only where the DNA matches it firmly. The size field is filled for only some rows; it gives once, few, many or a size class.

J gene: TRBJ1-1; D gene: TRBD1; clone size: .; V gene: TRBV19; CDR3 DNA: TGTGCCAGTAGTATGGGACAGATGAACACTGAAGCTTTCTTT; CDR3 protein: CASSMGQMNTEAFF
J gene: TRBJ2-3; D gene: TRBD2; clone size: once; V gene: TRBV7-3; CDR3 DNA: TGTGCCAGCAGCCCGGGACTAGCGGGAGATACGCAGTATTTT; CDR3 protein: CASSPGLAGDTQYF
J gene: TRBJ1-2; D gene: TRBD1; clone size: .; V gene: TRBV9; CDR3 DNA: TGTGCCAGCAGCCCCCAGCCGGGACAGTACTATGGCTACACCTTC; CDR3 protein: CASSPQPGQYYGYTF
J gene: TRBJ2-5; D gene: .; clone size: .; V gene: TRBV18; CDR3 DNA: TGTGCCAGCTCACCAGTTAGCCAGTCGACCCAAGAGACCCAGTACTTC; CDR3 protein: CASSPVSQSTQETQYF
J gene: TRBJ2-7; D gene: TRBD1; clone size: .; V gene: TRBV6-2/TRBV6-3; CDR3 DNA: TGTGCCAGCAGTTCCGTCGGGACAGGGGACTACGAGCAGTACTTC; CDR3 protein: CASSSVGTGDYEQYF
J gene: TRBJ2-7; D gene: .; clone size: once; V gene: TRBV27; CDR3 DNA: TGTGCCAGCAGCGTGACAGGTGCCTACGAGCAGTACTTC; CDR3 protein: CASSVTGAYEQYF
J gene: TRBJ2-3; D gene: TRBD2; clone size: .; V gene: TRBV7-2; CDR3 DNA: TGTGCCAGCAGCTTATTATCTCGTGCGGGGGGGTCAGATACGCAGTATTTT; CDR3 protein: CASSLLSRAGGSDTQYF
J gene: TRBJ1-2; D gene: TRBD1; clone size: once; V gene: TRBV7-9; CDR3 DNA: TGTGCCAGCAGTCAAACAGGGGAGTCCGCTCTTGGCTACACCTTC; CDR3 protein: CASSQTGESALGYTF
J gene: TRBJ2-7; D gene: .; clone size: .; V gene: TRBV5-4; CDR3 DNA: TGTGCCAGCAGCCTGACAGGAGCCACCTACGAGCAGTACTTC; CDR3 protein: CASSLTGATYEQYF
J gene: TRBJ1-2; D gene: .; clone size: .; V gene: TRBV30; CDR3 DNA: TGTGCCTGGACCCGGACATCCTTTAACTATGGCTACACCTTC; CDR3 protein: CAWTRTSFNYGYTF
J gene: TRBJ2-3; D gene: TRBD1; clone size: .; V gene: TRBV28; CDR3 DNA: TGTGCCAGCACCAGACAGGGGACAGATACGCAGTATTTT; CDR3 protein: CASTRQGTDTQYF
J gene: TRBJ1-5; D gene: .; clone size: .; V gene: TRBV4-1; CDR3 DNA: TGCGCCAGCAGCCAATTCCAGACAGATCTTCAGCCCCAGCATTTT; CDR3 protein: CASSQFQTDLQPQHF
J gene: TRBJ2-5; D gene: .; clone size: .; V gene: TRBV7-8; CDR3 DNA: TGTGCCAGCAGTTCAAAACGACTAGTGCACCGTGAGACCCAGTACTTC; CDR3 protein: CASSSKRLVHRETQYF
J gene: TRBJ1-2; D gene: .; clone size: .; V gene: TRBV4-2; CDR3 DNA: TGTGCCAGCAGCCAAGGACAGATAGAGGACTATGGCTACACCTTC; CDR3 protein: CASSQGQIEDYGYTF
J gene: TRBJ2-1; D gene: TRBD1; clone size: .; V gene: TRBV9; CDR3 DNA: TGTGCCAGCAGCGTACGAACAGGGGGCCTTATGGCCAATGAGCAGTTCTTC; CDR3 protein: CASSVRTGGLMANEQFF
J gene: TRBJ1-2; D gene: .; clone size: .; V gene: TRBV6-1; CDR3 DNA: TGTGCCAGCAGTGAAGGGCCTTCCTATGGCTACACCTTC; CDR3 protein: CASSEGPSYGYTF
J gene: TRBJ1-5; D gene: .; clone size: .; V gene: TRBV27; CDR3 DNA: TGTGCCAGCAGTTTTAAAAAATTTCAGCCCCAGCATTTT; CDR3 protein: CASSFKKFQPQHF
J gene: TRBJ2-7; D gene: TRBD1; clone size: .; V gene: TRBV6-2/TRBV6-3; CDR3 DNA: TGTGCCAGCAGTTACTTCGGGACAGGTTACGAGCAGTACTTC; CDR3 protein: CASSYFGTGYEQYF
J gene: TRBJ2-5; D gene: TRBD2; clone size: .; V gene: TRBV28; CDR3 DNA: TGTGCCAGCAGTCGAACTCTAGCGGGAGGGCCCTCGGGAGAGACCCAGTACTTC; CDR3 protein: CASSRTLAGGPSGETQYF
J gene: TRBJ2-1; D gene: .; clone size: .; V gene: TRBV9; CDR3 DNA: TGTGCCAGCAGCGTAGTCGCAGCGGGTAAACACAATGAGCAGTTCTTC; CDR3 protein: CASSVVAAGKHNEQFF
J gene: TRBJ2-7; D gene: .; clone size: .; V gene: TRBV19; CDR3 DNA: TGTGCCAGTAGTATAAACCGGGACATCGAGCAGTACTTC; CDR3 protein: CASSINRDIEQYF
J gene: TRBJ2-3; D gene: TRBD2; clone size: .; V gene: TRBV9; CDR3 DNA: TGTGCCAGCAGCGTAGGCACTAGCGGGTTAGATACGCAGTATTTT; CDR3 protein: CASSVGTSGLDTQYF
J gene: TRBJ2-7; D gene: .; clone size: .; V gene: TRBV7-8; CDR3 DNA: TGTGCCAGCAGCAGCCGGGGGTTGCCCTACGAGCAGTACTTC; CDR3 protein: CASSSRGLPYEQYF
J gene: TRBJ2-7; D gene: TRBD2; clone size: .; V gene: TRBV9; CDR3 DNA: TGTGCCAGCAGCGCACTAGCGGGAGGGCCCAGCGAGCAGTACTTC; CDR3 protein: CASSALAGGPSEQYF
J gene: TRBJ1-2; D gene: .; clone size: .; V gene: TRBV19; CDR3 DNA: TGTGCCAGTAGTATAAAAGGAGTGGGTGGCTACACCTTC; CDR3 protein: CASSIKGVGGYTF
J gene: TRBJ1-4; D gene: .; clone size: .; V gene: TRBV6-5; CDR3 DNA: TGTGCCAGCAGTTACTCGCCCACGGCTAATGAAAAACTGTTTTTT; CDR3 protein: CASSYSPTANEKLFF
J gene: TRBJ2-3; D gene: .; clone size: .; V gene: TRBV12-3/TRBV12-4; CDR3 DNA: TGTGCCAGCAGAGCTAGCTCAGATACGCAGTATTTT; CDR3 protein: CASRASSDTQYF
J gene: TRBJ1-5; D gene: TRBD1; clone size: .; V gene: TRBV7-9; CDR3 DNA: TGTGCCAGCAGACGATTACAGGGGACTCAGCCCCAGCATTTT; CDR3 protein: CASRRLQGTQPQHF
J gene: TRBJ1-1; D gene: .; clone size: .; V gene: TRBV6-5; CDR3 DNA: TGTGCCAGCAGTCGGGGCACTGAAGCTTTCTTT; CDR3 protein: CASSRGTEAFF